The 29 T cell receptor beta chains given below trace back to one sample, sequenced in a study of blood T cells in healthy people across ages. For the second PCR, which ran for about 6 to 11 cycles, a sample-barcoded 5' primer and a J-beta primer mix were used. Via MiXCR, TCRdb re-called the 5' RACE reads, giving one row per CDR3 protein. The sample lists hundreds of thousands of distinct CDR3 sequences; about 28% were seen once. The source material was blood. These receptors were collected from an elderly woman in good health.

This chain connects TRBV11-1 to TRBJ2-1; D perhaps matches TRBD2 (5 bases). Germline V gene lookup returns CDR1 SGHAT and CDR2 FQDESV (reference sequence). V lost 4 bases and J 8 bases, leaving 12 bases between the germline ends. The CDR3 has 13 residues. The CDR3 here is CASSSSSVDEQFF. The CDR3 region has the DNA TGTGCCAGCAGCTCTAGCAGTGTCGATGAGCAGTTCTTC.

This clonotype has just one count. One end of the junction does not line up with germline, which may come from a read error. The chain joins TRBV6-1 to TRBJ2-1, with D uncertain. CDR3 length: 15 amino acids. The germline V gene encodes CDR1 MNHNS and CDR2 SASEGT. Written as DNA, the CDR3 is TGTGCCAGCAGATCGACGTACAGCTCCTACAATAAGCAGTTCTTC. Translating it yields CASRSTYSSYNKQFF.

This clonotype was detected once. Mismatch with germline at one junction end may stem from a read error. The V call is TRBV12-3 or TRBV12-4, the J call TRBJ2-3; D perhaps matches TRBD2 (5 bases). The CDR3 contains 15 residues. Here the CDR3 reads CASSLGRLRADAQYF. Written as DNA, the CDR3 is TGTGCCAGCAGTTTGGGCCGACTACGCGCAGATGCGCAGTATTTT.

This clonotype was seen many times. This chain links TRBV6-1 with TRBJ2-7; 7 bases line up with TRBD1. The germline V gene encodes CDR1 MNHNS and CDR2 SASEGT. V lost 5 bases and J lost 4; bases outside the gene matches: 17. There are 17 residues in the CDR3. The CDR3 loop reads CASSPRGLSLGRYEQYF. The CDR3 DNA follows: TGTGCCAGCAGTCCCAGGGGGTTATCCCTTGGACGTTACGAGCAGTACTTC.

Worth noting for this clonotype: A much larger clone is a single base away; this may be a read error. The rearrangement joins TRBV20-1 to TRBJ1-2; 8 bases align to TRBD2. The DNA end lines up better with TRBJ2-5; the J call may be wrong. This CDR3 has 14 amino acids. Germline CDR1 is DFQATT and CDR2 is SNEGSKA (reference sequence). The chain's CDR3 is CSARRSGEGETQYF. CDR3 nucleotides: TGCAGTGCTAGACGTAGCGGGGAGGGGGAGACCCAGTACTTC.

This clonotype has only one observation. The rearrangement uses TRBV2 and TRBJ2-7; 8 nucleotides match TRBD2. Germline V gene lookup returns CDR1 SNHLY and CDR2 FYNNEI. The V segment lost 0 bases and the J segment 0 bases; nucleotides outside the gene matches: 1. The CDR3 loop spans 15 amino acids. The CDR3: CASSEASGGSYEQYF. The CDR3 DNA reads as TGTGCCAGCAGTGAAGCCAGCGGGGGCTCCTACGAGCAGTACTTC.

This clonotype has a single count. This may stem from a read error, because a much larger clone lies one nucleotide away. CDR3 bases: TGCAGTGCTAGGAAGAGCAATCAGCTCCAGCATTTT. It codes for CSARKSNQLQHF. This chain links TRBV20-1 with TRBJ1-5; D is unresolved. CDR1 is DFQATT, CDR2 SNEGSKA, per germline (reference sequence). The CDR3 spans 12 residues.

This clonotype was found many times. This chain uses TRBV28 with TRBJ2-7; the D gene is possibly TRBD2 (5 bases). The V end was cut by 1 base, the J end by 0 bases, with 16 bases between. Germline CDR1 and CDR2: MDHEN and SYDVKM. The CDR3 sequence is 17 residues long. The chain's CDR3 is CASSLYGRGKSSYEQYF. The CDR3 DNA reads as TGTGCCAGCAGTTTATACGGACGGGGAAAATCCTCCTACGAGCAGTACTTC. The whole variable domain, filled in from reference TRBV28 and TRBJ2-7, reads DVKVTQSSRYLVKRTGEKVFLECVQDMDHENMFWYRQDPGLGLRLIYFSYDVKMKEKGDIPEGYSVSREKKERFSLILESASTNQTSMYLCASSLYGRGKSSYEQYFGPGTRLTVT.

This clonotype was picked up many times. V is TRBV18 and J is TRBJ2-5, with TRBD1 identical over 10 bases. Trimming cost V 3 bases and J 0 bases; bases outside gene matches: 4. Per germline, CDR1 KGHSH and CDR2 LQKENI. This CDR3 has 16 residues. CDR3 in amino acids: CASSPWGTGDQETQYF. CDR3 coding DNA: TGTGCCAGCTCACCCTGGGGGACAGGGGACCAAGAGACCCAGTACTTC.

The chain carries TRBV15 and TRBJ2-7; D could derive from TRBD1 or TRBD2 (7 bases each). The germline gives CDR1 LNHNV, CDR2 YYDKDF (reference sequence). The CDR3 loop spans 18 amino acids. V gave up 0 bases and J gave up 5 bases, with 23 bases separating them. CDR3 bases: TGTGCCACCAGCAGAGAGACTGCCCGGGGTCAGGGGGGGAACGAGCAGTACTTC. Its protein is CATSRETARGQGGNEQYF. The full variable domain, its missing parts supplied by reference TRBV15 and TRBJ2-7, is DAMVIQNPRYQVTQFGKPVTLSCSQTLNHNVMYWYQQKSSQAPKLLFHYYDKDFNNEADTPDNFQSRRPNTSFCFLDIRSPGLGDTAMYLCATSRETARGQGGNEQYFGPGTRLTVT.

This chain connects TRBV6-2 or TRBV6-3 to TRBJ1-6; TRBD1 matches at 8 bases. There are 17 residues in the CDR3. Germline V gene data show CDR1 as MNHEY and CDR2 as SVGEGT. The trim removed 2 bases at V and 10 bases at J, leaving 13 bases unmatched. Here the CDR3 reads CASSYDQDRVIGSPLHF. The CDR3 region has the DNA TGTGCCAGCAGTTACGATCAGGACAGGGTAATTGGATCACCCCTCCACTTT.

Concerning this clonotype itself: This may be a read error: a much more frequent sequence differs by one nucleotide. The CDR3 DNA reads TGTGCCAGCAGAGAAACGGGACAGAACTATGGCCACACCTTC. As protein: CASRETGQNYGHTF. V is TRBV6-6 and J is TRBJ1-2, with 7 nucleotides matching TRBD1. The CDR3 runs to 14 residues. Germline lookup yields CDR1 MNHNY and CDR2 SVGAGI (reference sequence).

This chain joins TRBV7-2 and TRBJ1-2; no clear D gene. V was pared by 1 base and J by 6 bases, with 9 bases between. Germline CDR1 SGHTA, CDR2 FQGNSA. The CDR3 sequence is 13 residues long. The CDR3 coding sequence is TGTGCCAGCAGCTTAGGGCCGGAGGATGGCTACACCTTC. It yields the protein CASSLGPEDGYTF.

This clonotype occurred a few times. V and J are TRBV3-1 and TRBJ2-3; D not certain. CDR1 is LGHDT, CDR2 YNNKEL, per germline (reference sequence). The V end lost 0 bases, the J end lost 6 bases, and 16 bases lay between the germline ends. The CDR3 totals 16 residues. The CDR3 loop reads CASSQDTIRKGDTQYF. The DNA of the CDR3 is TGTGCCAGCAGCCAAGATACTATCCGGAAAGGGGATACGCAGTATTTT.

This clonotype was seen many times. The chain uses TRBV4-1 and TRBJ1-2; D is possibly TRBD1 (6 bases). Germline V gene data show CDR1 as MGHRA and CDR2 as YSYEKL. This CDR3 spans 14 amino acids. Trimming cost V 6 bases and J 4 bases, with 15 bases left between them. CDR3 loop: CASSTGGAIYGYTF. In DNA form, the CDR3 reads TGCGCCAGCAGTACGGGGGGGGCAATCTATGGCTACACCTTC.

The table lists this clonotype with a few counts. A much larger clone differs by one base, so this may be a read error. V usage is TRBV11-1 and J usage is TRBJ2-7; 8 nucleotides agree with TRBD2. With V trimmed by 6 bases and J by 3 bases, 10 bases remained unmatched. Germline values: CDR1 SGHAT, CDR2 FQDESV (reference sequence). The CDR3 is 15 amino acids. The CDR3 bases are TGTGCCAGCAGTAACCCCCAGCGGGGGAGCTACGAGCAGTACTTC. It yields the protein CASSNPQRGSYEQYF.

This clonotype occurred many times. J is TRBJ1-6 and V is TRBV10-1; D might be TRBD1 (5 bases). This CDR3 is 17 amino acids long. Germline V CDR1 and CDR2: WNHNN, SYGVQD (reference sequence). Trimming cost V 3 bases and J 7 bases, with 19 bases left between them. The DNA for the CDR3 is TGCGCCAGCAGTGAAGGAATGTCGGGACGGTCGAATTCACCCCTCCACTTT. Protein product: CASSEGMSGRSNSPLHF.

This clonotype was observed many times. V usage is TRBV7-9 and J usage is TRBJ1-2, with D unresolved. The CDR3 extends over 15 amino acids. Trimming took 4 bases from V and 4 from J, leaving 16 bases between them. Germline V gene lookup returns CDR1 SEHNR and CDR2 FQNEAQ (reference sequence). The CDR3 nucleotides read TGTGCCAGCAGCTCAGGCTCGGCCCAGATCTATGGCTACACCTTC. Encoded protein: CASSSGSAQIYGYTF.

Regarding this clonotype: Mismatch with germline at one junction end may stem from a read error. This chain links TRBV10-3 with TRBJ1-4; 7 bases match TRBD1. Per the germline V gene, CDR1 is ENHRY and CDR2 is SYGVKD. The CDR3 contains 15 residues. The DNA of the CDR3 is TGTGTCATCAGTGAAGGGGGCAGGGCGAGTGAAAAACTGTTTTTT. Protein: CVISEGGRASEKLFF.

This clonotype was counted at least ten times. V gene TRBV7-2 combines with J gene TRBJ2-5; 8 nucleotides line up with TRBD2. The CDR3 is 14 amino acids. Germline values: CDR1 SGHTA, CDR2 FQGNSA. With 5 bases clipped from V and 7 bases from J, the junction kept 9 bases outside the gene matches. CDR3 sequence reads: CASSQGLGEGTQYF. In nucleotides, the CDR3 is TGTGCCAGCAGCCAGGGACTAGGTGAAGGGACCCAGTACTTC.

This clonotype was found many times. This chain links TRBV5-4 with TRBJ2-7; 10 positions match TRBD1. This CDR3 spans 16 amino acids. V gave up 0 bases and J gave up 0 bases; unmatched junction bases: 3. Germline loops: CDR1 SGHNT, CDR2 YYREEE (reference sequence). The CDR3 DNA reads TGTGCCAGCAGCTTGGGGGGGACAGGGGCCTCCTACGAGCAGTACTTC. Encoded protein: CASSLGGTGASYEQYF.

The V and J genes are TRBV27 and TRBJ2-1, with 9 bases aligning to TRBD2. The CDR3 covers 18 residues. The J segment lost 6 bases and the V segment lost 3 bases, leaving 15 bases of the junction unmatched. CDR1 MNHEY and CDR2 SMNVEV come from the germline V gene (reference sequence). The CDR3 bases are TGTGCCAGCAGTTTGAACCCGCGGGGGGGTTCCGTAGGCAATGAGCAGTTCTTC. Its protein product is CASSLNPRGGSVGNEQFF.

This sequence joins TRBV27 and TRBJ2-2, with D tentatively TRBD1 (6 bases). The germline V and J ends were trimmed by 8 bases and 0 bases, with 13 bases remaining between them. The CDR3 totals 15 residues. CDR1 is MNHEY, CDR2 SMNVEV, per germline (reference sequence). The CDR3: CASCQQGANTGELFF. Written as DNA, the CDR3 is TGTGCCAGCTGTCAACAGGGCGCGAACACCGGGGAGCTGTTTTTT.

The J gene is TRBJ2-2, the V gene TRBV5-4, with 7 bases that match TRBD2. Germline-derived CDR1 and CDR2 are SGHNT and YYREEE (reference sequence). This CDR3 spans 16 amino acids. The V gene end was trimmed by 3 bases and the J gene end by 2 bases; junction bases not matched to a gene: 7. For the CDR3, the DNA is TGTGCCAGCAGCTCCGGAGCGGGGCACAACACCGGGGAGCTGTTTTTT. It specifies CASSSGAGHNTGELFF.

The J gene is TRBJ1-1, the V gene TRBV29-1; D ambiguous. The CDR3 runs 13 residues. Germline V gives CDR1 SQVTM, CDR2 ANQGSEA. Trimming shortened V by 2 bases and J by 6 bases, and 13 bases separated the two germline ends. CDR3 bases: TGCAGCGTTGAATTACACATGACTTCTGAAGCTTTCTTT. It translates to CSVELHMTSEAFF.

This clonotype came up a few times. Relative to the germline gene, one junction end is altered; a read error may explain this. This sequence joins TRBV6-6 and TRBJ2-6; TRBD1 aligns across 8 bases. CDR3 length equals 17 residues. Germline loops: CDR1 MNHNY, CDR2 SVGAGI (reference sequence). The CDR3: CASKGQGHSSGVNVLTF. Written as DNA, the CDR3 is TGTGCCAGCAAAGGACAGGGACACAGCTCTGGGGTCAACGTCCTGACTTTC.

This clonotype was detected many times. The chain uses TRBV20-1 and TRBJ2-1; the D is unclear. CDR1 and CDR2 from the germline V gene are DFQATT and SNEGSKA (reference sequence). This CDR3 has 10 amino acids. Trimming took off 4 bases at V and 10 bases at J, with 8 bases between the two ends. The CDR3 coding sequence is TGCAGTGCTACCCTTCGGGAGCAGTTCTTC. This codes for CSATLREQFF.

This clonotype was seen at least ten times. The gene calls are TRBV3-1 and TRBJ2-5; TRBD2 matches 10 bases. The CDR3 covers 17 residues. V trimming: 0 bases; J trimming: 2 bases; junction bases outside the gene matches: 6. Germline V gene data show CDR1 as LGHDT and CDR2 as YNNKEL (reference sequence). The CDR3 is CASSQEGASGGQETQYF. CDR3 in DNA: TGTGCCAGCAGCCAAGAAGGCGCTAGCGGGGGTCAAGAGACCCAGTACTTC.

DNA of the CDR3: TGTGCCAGCAGTTGGGCTAGCGGTTACAATGAGCAGTTCTTC. Translating gives CASSWASGYNEQFF. V usage is TRBV7-9 and J usage is TRBJ2-1; TRBD2 matches at 7 bases. The V segment lost 6 bases and the J segment 4 bases; nucleotides outside the gene matches: 6. This CDR3 has 14 residues. Per the germline V gene, CDR1 is SEHNR and CDR2 is FQNEAQ (reference sequence).